This T cell receptor (beta chain) was captured by sequencing in a study of blood T cells in healthy people across ages. Study details: Every two T cells gave about one barcoded beta molecule via template switching.

Caucasian individuals from Russia who were healthy and aged about 6 to 90 acted as donors. Researchers isolated at least 6.5 million PBMCs per sample. V gave up 6 bases and J gave up 8 bases; unmatched junction bases: 18. Per the germline V gene, CDR1 is DFQATT and CDR2 is SNEGSKA (reference sequence). The CDR3 runs to 16 residues. The authors ran a second PCR of roughly 6 to 12 cycles using a sample-barcoded 5' primer and a J-beta primer mix. Using its own MiXCR run on the 5' RACE reads, TCRdb lists one record per CDR3 protein. The profile shows 1.5 million to 2 million distinct CDR3 sequences, about 39% of them singletons.

Sequencing was performed on blood. The chain links TRBV20-1 to TRBJ1-4, with 7 bases that match TRBD1. The sequence was collected from a human donor in good health. The CDR3 DNA reads as TGCAGTGCCAAGGAGGGAAAGGGGGCGGAAGGGGAAAAACTGTTTTTT. Its protein is CSAKEGKGAEGEKLFF.